This T cell receptor (beta chain) derives from a study of blood T cell repertoires in COVID-19. Background on the study: Some COVID-19 samples were acute and others convalescent; all came from the United States, Italy and Spain. The analysed material was cDNA or gDNA that came from T cells, B-cell-depleted T cells, or PBMCs.

Germline V gene data show CDR1 as MNHEY and CDR2 as SVGEGT. This CDR3 comprises 15 residues. The ends lost 7 bases at V and 4 bases at J; junction bases unmatched: 13. How the authors handled the data: The authors estimated nucleated cell counts from reference gene primer amplification. TCRdb keeps only in-frame clones here, not all; method: immunoSEQ multiplex PCR. V, J and clone size are those of that table, while D and trimming were read from the DNA. This sample has under 75,000 clones, with about 81% found just once. This TCR came from a man at least 80 years old with acute or convalescent COVID-19. Sequenced sample: peripheral blood. The V and J genes are TRBV6-2 or TRBV6-3 and TRBJ2-7; TRBD1 matches 7 bases. DNA for the CDR3: TGTGCCAGCACCCCCAGGACAGGAGTTGCGTACGAGCAGTACTTC. Translating gives CASTPRTGVAYEQYF.